A single sample gave rise to the 11 T cell receptor beta chains below, sequenced in a study of glioma-infiltrating T cells after dendritic cell vaccination. TCRdb's copy holds only in-frame clones and misses some; the assay was immunoSEQ multiplex PCR. The sample yields about 100,000 clones, approximately 80% seen once. Time point described: after dendritic cell vaccination, including at tumor progression/relapse. Sequences were derived from blood, sampled after dendritic cell vaccination. The receptors shown here come from a human donor with glioblastoma.

This clone was recorded once. V gene TRBV19 combines with J gene TRBJ1-2, with D possibly being TRBD1 (5 bases). The CDR3 spans 14 residues. V lost 4 bases and J 3 bases, leaving 12 bases between the germline ends. CDR1 and CDR2 (germline): LNHDA, SQIVND (reference sequence). CDR3: CASSSRGTDYGYTF. The DNA for the CDR3 is TGTGCCAGTAGTAGCCGCGGGACGGACTATGGCTACACCTTC.

The chain links TRBV27 to TRBJ2-7; tentative D call: TRBD2 (5 bases). Trimming pared 3 bases from V and 6 bases from J, leaving 9 bases between. CDR1 is MNHEY and CDR2 is SMNVEV in the germline V gene (reference sequence). The CDR3 covers 12 residues. DNA of the CDR3: TGTGCCAGCAGTTTTCCCGGGGTCGAGCAGTACTTC. Translated: CASSFPGVEQYF.

The genes are TRBV5-4 and TRBJ2-1, with D possibly matching TRBD1 (5 bases). Germline V CDR1 and CDR2: SGHNT, YYREEE (reference sequence). The CDR3 loop spans 13 amino acids. V was cut by 4 bases and J by 3 bases, with 8 bases left in between. This CDR3 is CASSPTVYNEQFF. The CDR3 nucleotides read TGTGCCAGCAGCCCGACAGTCTACAATGAGCAGTTCTTC.

The rearrangement links TRBV7-9 to TRBJ2-7; D is possibly TRBD2 (7 bases). V dropped 0 bases and J dropped 4 bases, with 19 bases sitting between them. Germline V gene sequence: CDR1 SEHNR, CDR2 FQNEAQ (reference sequence). CDR3 length: 17 amino acids. The CDR3 loop is CASSLARRGGRGYEQYF. The CDR3 DNA follows: TGTGCCAGCAGCTTAGCCCGGAGGGGGGGCAGGGGTTACGAGCAGTACTTC. Filled out from reference TRBV7-9 and TRBJ2-7, the complete variable domain reads DTGVSQNPRHKITKRGQNVTFRCDPISEHNRLYWYRQTLGQGPEFLTYFQNEAQLEKSRLLSDRFSAERPKGSFSTLEIQRTEQGDSAMYLCASSLARRGGRGYEQYFGPGTRLTVT.

In this sample, this clone turned up once. The rearrangement uses TRBV5-1 and TRBJ2-1; D unclear. The ends were cut back, 0 bases at V and 0 bases at J, with 16 bases in the middle. The CDR3 has 18 amino acids. CDR1 SGHRS and CDR2 YFSETQ come from the germline V gene. The CDR3 reads CASSLAYRRHLSYNEQFF. DNA of the CDR3: TGCGCCAGCAGCTTGGCCTACCGAAGACACCTCTCCTACAATGAGCAGTTCTTC.

The chain links TRBV28 to TRBJ1-5; D uncertain. Germline V CDR1 and CDR2: MDHEN, SYDVKM. There are 15 residues in the CDR3. Trimming left V 6 bases short and J 1 base short, with 13 bases between. Written as DNA, the CDR3 is TGTGCCAGCAGGGAGGGTGCTCTGAGCAATCAGCCCCAGCATTTT. Residues: CASREGALSNQPQHF.

The chain couples TRBV5-5 to TRBJ1-5, with a possible D match to TRBD1 (6 bases). V lost 4 bases and J 3 bases, leaving 14 bases between the germline ends. The germline V gene encodes CDR1 SGHKS and CDR2 YYEKEE (reference sequence). The CDR3 contains 15 residues. The CDR3 is CASSRTGINNQPQHF. In nucleotides, the CDR3 is TGTGCCAGCAGCCGAACAGGGATAAACAATCAGCCCCAGCATTTT. Complete variable domain (other parts from reference TRBV5-5 and TRBJ1-5): DAGVTQSPTHLIKTRGQQVTLRCSPISGHKSVSWYQQVLGQGPQFIFQYYEKEERGRGNFPDRFSARQFPNYSSELNVNALLLGDSALYLCASSRTGINNQPQHFGDGTRLSIL.

J is TRBJ2-7 and V is TRBV5-1; D possibly corresponds to TRBD1 (7 bases). Looked up from germline, CDR1 is SGHRS and CDR2 is YFSETQ. The CDR3 runs to 14 residues. V was shortened by 2 bases and J by 6 bases, with 15 bases between the two germline ends. CDR3 bases: TGCGCCAGCAGCTTCCAGGGGGGATCGGTCGAGCAGTACTTC. Protein: CASSFQGGSVEQYF.

The V call is TRBV7-3, the J call TRBJ2-7; tentative D call: TRBD1 (5 bases). Germline V gives CDR1 SGHTA, CDR2 FQGTGA. This CDR3 spans 15 amino acids. V dropped 2 bases and J dropped 7 bases, with 18 bases sitting between them. CDR3: CASSLQSGNAYEQYF. In DNA form, the CDR3 reads TGTGCCAGCAGCTTACAATCAGGGAACGCTTATGAGCAGTACTTC.

A few counts support this clone. The chain links TRBV11-2 to TRBJ2-2; TRBD2 is a possible D gene (6 bases). CDR1 is SGHAT, CDR2 FQNNGV, per germline. Trimming took 1 base from V and 5 from J, leaving 14 bases between them. The CDR3 length is 16 residues. For the CDR3, the DNA is TGTGCCAGCAGCTTAGTAGCCGGCCGGGGGACCGGGGAGCTGTTTTTT. It specifies CASSLVAGRGTGELFF.

The genes are TRBV28 and TRBJ2-3; unclear D gene. This CDR3 is built from 14 residues. Germline values: CDR1 MDHEN, CDR2 SYDVKM. The V end lost 5 bases, the J end lost 2 bases, and 11 bases lay between the germline ends. Here the CDR3 DNA reads TGTGCCAGCAGTCCCCGAGCAACCACAGATACGCAGTATTTT. Protein product: CASSPRATTDTQYF.